This T cell receptor beta chain was recorded in a study of shared clonotypes between healthy human individuals (TCRdb year 2020). About the investigation overall: The cohort included three men and a couple of women between 18 and 49 years of age. For each donor, three plates each were used for CD4 naive and CD4 memory, two plates were used for CD8 naive, and one plate was used for CD8 memory. The study deeply sequenced blood TCR repertoires of about five healthy adults to estimate repertoire size and the extent of clonotype sharing between individuals. Different laboratories and diverse techniques were used to prepare libraries and sequence TCR repertoires, to increase sequencing depth and limit assay-specific biases. Each donor's leukapheresis produced roughly between roughly 0.9 and 8.9 billion PBMCs.

For the CD8 naive samples, CD45RO-negative cells were positively selected for CCR7, yielding a CD45RA+CCR7+ population from which TemRA cells were excluded. Donors were healthy HIV-negative adults with no recently reported acute infections or vaccinations. Every donor was a Caucasian adult living in Nashville, Tennessee, USA. Blood was collected by leukapheresis, and PBMCs were isolated by Ficoll-Histopaque density gradient centrifugation and then cryopreserved in liquid nitrogen vapor phase. Purity and quantity of every magnetically sorted T cell population were checked by analytical flow cytometry. From each sorted fraction, genomic DNA was isolated and quantified by UV absorbance on a Nanodrop 2000c. What the research found in general, with its limitations: Compared with non-shared clonotypes, clonotypes shared by all four sorted-subset donors had higher generation probabilities. Sampling was restricted to blood, and TCR repertoires in tissues likely differ from the TCR repertoires found in blood. Rarefaction of sorted-subset datasets indicated incomplete sequencing despite the large sequencing depth. Naive subsets generally had larger estimated clonotype richness than memory subsets did. Sharing across several donors was observed for about 5% of naive CD4, under 4% of naive CD8, 2.3% of memory CD4, and roughly 0.4% of memory CD8 clonotypes. The genetic and exposure-history diversity represented was limited by the small number of donors. Pairwise subsampling led to the expectation that sequencing depth would affect the degree of clonotype sharing among donors.

V is reduced by 10 bases and J by 1 base, leaving a spacing of 8 bases between them. CDR1 and CDR2 are drawn from the germline V gene: MGHDK, SYGVNS. Counted from cysteine to phenylalanine, this CDR3 has 11 amino acids. Only the CDR3 DNA stays, 33 bases, in frame from base 1. Using the deep immunoSEQ assay, multiplex PCR amplified TCR CDR3 regions from genomic DNA. Genomic DNA extracted from each cell subset was distributed evenly over all wells of several immunoSEQ 96-well plates, and each plate served as one replicate. For sorted subsets, roughly 0.2 ug genomic DNA, equal to tens of thousands of T cell genomes, was loaded into each replicate PCR. Purified libraries were quantified with a Qubit 3.0 fluorometer, sized on a Bioanalyzer 2100, and re-quantified with the KAPA Library Quantification kit. Every immunoSEQ 96-well plate was sequenced on a separate single-read 150-cycle Illumina NextSeq 550 flow cell. Under the source paper's analysis protocol: Because only junctional sequences without quality scores were contained in the immunoSEQ output, filtering matching that applied to full-length reads could not be performed. Sequences were annotated with PyIR, a Python wrapper for IgBLAST v1.9, using IMGT germline references to assign V/J genes and CDR3. Reads were filtered out if the reads had weak V/J assignments (E-value above 1e-6), no CDR3, stop codons, out-of-frame junctions, or ambiguous translated residues. V3J clonotypes were defined as sequences sharing the same inferred V gene, J gene, and CDR3 amino acid sequence. Percentage overlap between repertoires was calculated by dividing the number of shared unique clonotypes by the size of the smaller repertoire. Repertoire richness was assessed with RTK rarefaction, the Chao1 estimator, and Recon v2.1 estimates of unobserved clonotypes. For all TCRbeta clonotypes obtained by the gDNA method from four donors, generation probabilities were computed with OLGA. TCRdb provides this immuneACCESS table in a form limited to in-frame rearrangements. Some clones are lacking; in checked studies, under half of them reflect an unresolved V gene, and why the rest are absent is not known. V and J calls and clone size are given by that table; D and trimming were obtained from the DNA. Within this sample are some 2,000,000 clones, with approximately 94% of them counted one time only. The top ten constitute about 1.1% of the sample.

As to this clone: The target of this receptor is not known. One base away there is no much larger clone; base qualities are not given.

The receptor chain draws on TRBV25-1 and TRBJ2-7, with the D gene not clear enough to name. Sequenced sample: naive CD8+ T cells sorted from blood. The cell subset or site tag for this specimen amounts to: CD45RA+CCR7+. This sequence originates from a man younger than 35 in good health. In nucleotides, the sequence is TGTGCCACGTCGGAGTCCTACGAGCAGTACTTC. Its protein reads: CATSESYEQYF.